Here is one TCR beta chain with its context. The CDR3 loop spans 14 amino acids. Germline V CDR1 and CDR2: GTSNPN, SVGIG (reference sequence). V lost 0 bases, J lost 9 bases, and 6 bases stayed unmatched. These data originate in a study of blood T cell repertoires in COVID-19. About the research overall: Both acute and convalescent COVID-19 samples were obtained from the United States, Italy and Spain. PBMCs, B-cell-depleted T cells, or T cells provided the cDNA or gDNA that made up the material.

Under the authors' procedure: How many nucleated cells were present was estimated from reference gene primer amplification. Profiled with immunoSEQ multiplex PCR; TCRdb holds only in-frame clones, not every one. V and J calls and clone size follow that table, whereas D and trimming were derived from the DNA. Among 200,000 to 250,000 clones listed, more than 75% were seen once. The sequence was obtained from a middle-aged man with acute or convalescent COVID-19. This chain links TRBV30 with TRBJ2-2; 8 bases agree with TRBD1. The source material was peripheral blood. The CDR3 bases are TGTGCCTGGAGTGTACAGGGGGTTGGCCGGGAGCTGTTTTTT. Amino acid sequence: CAWSVQGVGRELFF.